This passage covers 18 T cell receptor beta chains from one sample sequenced in a study of response to subunit inactivated influenza vaccine. From the RT-PCR reads, TCRdb called clonotypes with MiXCR, one entry per CDR3 protein. Of approximately 500,000 distinct CDR3 sequences in the sample, under 30% were seen once. This same sample was also taken into another study, of T cells expressing NK-cell markers. That paper notes: The authors generated TCR beta cDNA through 5'RACE template switching with UMIs.

Sequences were derived from CD4+ T cells sorted from PBMCs, sampled 11 to 12 days after vaccination. The source is a man aged 45-65 years who received an inactivated influenza vaccine.

This clonotype was detected only a few times. This chain joins TRBV19 and TRBJ1-5; TRBD1 aligns across 8 bases. The junction had 5 bases not matched to a gene; V was cut back by 3 bases and J by 4 bases. Germline V CDR1 and CDR2: LNHDA, SQIVND (reference sequence). This CDR3 is 15 amino acids long. CDR3 in DNA: TGTGCCAGTAGTATGGGACAGGTTTGGAATCAGCCCCAGCATTTT. It encodes CASSMGQVWNQPQHF.

The chain recombines TRBV20-1 with TRBJ2-3; unclear D gene. CDR3 length: 14 residues. Germline V gene data show CDR1 as DFQATT and CDR2 as SNEGSKA (reference sequence). Deletions cut 0 bases from V and 1 base from J, with 8 bases between. As DNA, the CDR3 is TGCAGTGCTAGAGAACTCGACCGCACAGATACGCAGTATTTT. It codes for CSARELDRTDTQYF.

This clonotype was counted only a few times. The chain employs TRBV28 and TRBJ1-1, with 7 bases matching TRBD1. The CDR3 loop spans 12 amino acids. V was clipped by 6 bases and J by 7 bases; unmatched bases: 5. Germline values: CDR1 MDHEN, CDR2 SYDVKM. The CDR3 DNA is TGTGCCAGCAGCAAACAGGGGTTTGAAGCTTTCTTT. It specifies CASSKQGFEAFF. The variable domain in full, with the rest retrieved from reference TRBV28 and TRBJ1-1, is DVKVTQSSRYLVKRTGEKVFLECVQDMDHENMFWYRQDPGLGLRLIYFSYDVKMKEKGDIPEGYSVSREKKERFSLILESASTNQTSMYLCASSKQGFEAFFGQGTRLTVV.

A few counts support this clonotype. The genes are TRBV3-1 and TRBJ2-7; D remains unclear. V dropped 4 bases and J dropped 6 bases, with 7 bases sitting between them. This CDR3 spans 11 amino acids. CDR1 is LGHDT, CDR2 YNNKEL, per germline (reference sequence). CDR3 nucleotides: TGTGCCAGCAGCCTAATAGGCGAGCAGTACTTC. Translation gives CASSLIGEQYF.

The CDR3 nucleotides read TGTGCCAGCAGTTCCCAGAGGCGTCAGCCCCAGCATTTT. Its translation is CASSSQRRQPQHF. This rearrangement joins TRBV6-5 to TRBJ1-5; D gene ambiguous. Looked up from germline, CDR1 is MNHEY and CDR2 is SVGAGI. Trimming left V 4 bases short and J 6 bases short, with 10 bases between. CDR3 length: 13 residues.

This chain links TRBV15 with TRBJ1-5; 12 bases line up with TRBD1. The CDR3 runs to 15 residues. V gave up 3 bases and J gave up 7 bases; unmatched junction bases: 4. Germline V gene lookup returns CDR1 LNHNV and CDR2 YYDKDF (reference sequence). The CDR3 here is CATSRGQGAFQPQHF. CDR3 bases: TGTGCCACCAGCAGGGGACAGGGGGCCTTCCAGCCCCAGCATTTT.

This clonotype showed up just a few times. This rearrangement joins TRBV6-2 or TRBV6-3 to TRBJ2-7; 8 bases align to TRBD1. The junction had 11 bases not matched to a gene; V was cut back by 7 bases and J by 3 bases. The CDR3 sequence is 15 residues long. CDR1 is MNHEY and CDR2 is SVGEGT in the germline V gene. CDR3 in DNA: TGTGCCAGCACCCCAGGACAGGGAAGGTACTACGAGCAGTACTTC. Residues: CASTPGQGRYYEQYF.

This clonotype was observed a few times. This chain links TRBV12-3 or TRBV12-4 with TRBJ2-5, with D possibly TRBD2 on 5 matching bases. The CDR3 runs 12 residues. Trimming stripped 8 bases from V and 5 bases from J, with 12 bases between. CDR3 DNA: TGTGCCAGCGGACTTGGACCGGAGACCCAGTACTTC. It yields the protein CASGLGPETQYF.

This clonotype was detected only a few times. The chain joins TRBV29-1 to TRBJ1-2; 10 nucleotides align to TRBD1. The CDR3 is made up of 12 amino acids. The V gene's germline CDR1 is SQVTM and CDR2 ANQGSEA. V was clipped by 5 bases and J by 6 bases; unmatched bases: 3. CDR3 sequence: CSVSGQGHGYTF. The CDR3 bases are TGCAGCGTTTCGGGACAGGGGCATGGCTACACCTTC.

The V gene is TRBV6-2 or TRBV6-3, the J gene TRBJ2-3, with D tentatively TRBD1 or TRBD2 (5 bases each). With 0 bases removed from V and 9 bases from J, the gap between germline ends came to 13 bases. Germline V gene lookup returns CDR1 MNHEY and CDR2 SVGEGT. CDR3 length equals 14 residues. CDR3 bases: TGTGCCAGCAGTTACTCGATAGCCGAGGGGACGCAGTATTTT. This gives the protein CASSYSIAEGTQYF.

V usage is TRBV5-1 and J usage is TRBJ2-7, with D perhaps matching TRBD2 (5 bases). V was trimmed by 2 bases and J by 2 bases, leaving 11 bases between them. CDR3 size: 14 residues. Germline V gene data show CDR1 as SGHRS and CDR2 as YFSETQ. The CDR3 here is CASSFISGPYEQYF. CDR3 nucleotides: TGCGCCAGCAGCTTTATCAGCGGACCCTACGAGCAGTACTTC.

The rearrangement joins TRBV20-1 to TRBJ1-2; unclear D gene. Germline values: CDR1 DFQATT, CDR2 SNEGSKA (reference sequence). V was clipped by 3 bases and J by 1 base, with 9 bases between them. CDR3 size: 13 residues. The CDR3 region is CSASPRINYGYTF. In DNA, the CDR3 is TGCAGTGCTAGTCCCCGAATTAACTATGGCTACACCTTC.

The gene calls are TRBV18 and TRBJ2-7, with TRBD2 identical over 11 bases. Germline loops: CDR1 KGHSH, CDR2 LQKENI. The V gene end was trimmed by 0 bases and the J gene end by 4 bases; junction bases not matched to a gene: 14. This CDR3 comprises 19 residues. In DNA form, the CDR3 reads TGTGCCAGCTCACCACCGGGGCTAGCGGGAGGCCCCGAGGGGTACGAGCAGTACTTC. Translating gives CASSPPGLAGGPEGYEQYF. The complete variable domain, with remaining parts taken from reference TRBV18 and TRBJ2-7, reads NAGVMQNPRHLVRRRGQEARLRCSPMKGHSHVYWYRQLPEEGLKFMVYLQKENIIDESGMPKERFSAEFPKEGPSILRIQQVVRGDSAAYFCASSPPGLAGGPEGYEQYFGPGTRLTVT.

This sequence joins TRBV6-5 and TRBJ2-2; no definite D call. The CDR3 covers 12 residues. CDR1 MNHEY and CDR2 SVGAGI come from the germline V gene. V was cut by 8 bases and J by 5 bases, with 9 bases left in between. This chain's CDR3 is CASGRSTGELFF. CDR3 coding DNA: TGTGCCAGCGGGCGGTCGACCGGGGAGCTGTTTTTT.

The chain combines TRBV20-1 with TRBJ1-5; 10 positions match TRBD1. The germline gives CDR1 DFQATT, CDR2 SNEGSKA (reference sequence). The V gene end was trimmed by 6 bases and the J gene end by 5 bases; junction bases not matched to a gene: 7. CDR3 size: 14 residues. CDR3 region: CSATGTGVYQPQHF. The CDR3 DNA is TGCAGTGCAACCGGGACAGGGGTTTATCAGCCCCAGCATTTT.

This clonotype was counted a few times. J is TRBJ2-5 and V is TRBV4-3; the D call may be TRBD1 or TRBD2 (5 bases each). The CDR3 contains 13 residues. Germline lookup yields CDR1 LGHNA and CDR2 YSLEER. V was clipped by 3 bases and J by 6 bases, with 11 bases between them. The CDR3 DNA is TGCGCCAGCAGCCAGGGGACGGGGAAGACCCAGTACTTC. Translating gives CASSQGTGKTQYF.

In its sample, this clonotype was seen a few times. J is TRBJ1-2 and V is TRBV5-1; the match to TRBD1 covers 8 bases. Trimming took 4 bases from V and 0 from J; bases not matched to a gene: 11. CDR3 length: 17 amino acids. From germline, CDR1 is SGHRS and CDR2 YFSETQ. The CDR3: CASSPGTGFASNYGYTF. DNA of the CDR3: TGCGCCAGCAGCCCCGGGACAGGCTTCGCCTCTAACTATGGCTACACCTTC.

The V call is TRBV11-2, the J call TRBJ2-7; 7 positions match TRBD1. The CDR3 extends over 15 amino acids. The germline CDR1 and CDR2 sequences are SGHAT and FQNNGV. Trimming cost V 5 bases and J 3 bases; bases outside gene matches: 10. The DNA of the CDR3 is TGTGCCAGCAGCCAAGGGGGCTATTTGATCTACGAGCAGTACTTC. It specifies CASSQGGYLIYEQYF.